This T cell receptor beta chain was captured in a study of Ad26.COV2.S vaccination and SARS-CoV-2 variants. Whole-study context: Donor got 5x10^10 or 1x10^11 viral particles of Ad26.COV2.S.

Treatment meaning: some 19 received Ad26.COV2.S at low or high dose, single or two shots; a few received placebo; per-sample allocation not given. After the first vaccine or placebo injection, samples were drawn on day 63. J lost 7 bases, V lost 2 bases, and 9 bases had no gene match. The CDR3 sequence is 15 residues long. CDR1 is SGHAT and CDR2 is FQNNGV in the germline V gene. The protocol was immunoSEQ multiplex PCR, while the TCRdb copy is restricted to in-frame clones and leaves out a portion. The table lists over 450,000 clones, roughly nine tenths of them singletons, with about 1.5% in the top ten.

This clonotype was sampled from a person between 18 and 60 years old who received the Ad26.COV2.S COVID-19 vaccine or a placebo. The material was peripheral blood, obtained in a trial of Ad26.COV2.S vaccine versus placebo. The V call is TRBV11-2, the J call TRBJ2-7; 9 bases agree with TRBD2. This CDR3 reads CASSLRLAAWGEQYF. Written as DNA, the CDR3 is TGTGCCAGCAGCTTAAGACTAGCGGCTTGGGGGGAGCAGTACTTC. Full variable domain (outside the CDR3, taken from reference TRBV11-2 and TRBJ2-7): EAGVAQSPRYKIIEKRQSVAFWCNPISGHATLYWYQQILGQGPKLLIQFQNNGVVDDSQLPKDRFSAERLKGVDSTLKIQPAKLEDSAVYLCASSLRLAAWGEQYFGPGTRLTVT.